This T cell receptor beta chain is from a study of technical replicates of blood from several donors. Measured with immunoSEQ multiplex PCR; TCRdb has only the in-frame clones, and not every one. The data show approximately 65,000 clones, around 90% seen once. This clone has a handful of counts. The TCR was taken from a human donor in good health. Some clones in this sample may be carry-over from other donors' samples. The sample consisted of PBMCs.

DNA of the CDR3: TGTGCCAGCAGCTTTAGGTATTTT. Protein: CASSFRYF. The chain has TRBV11-3 and TRBJ2-3, with D uncertain. V was cut by 3 bases and J by 14 bases, with 3 bases left in between. The CDR3 loop spans 8 amino acids. Germline CDR1 and CDR2: SGHNT and YENEEA. The complete variable domain, with remaining parts taken from reference TRBV11-3 and TRBJ2-3, reads EAGVVQSPRYKIIEKKQPVAFWCNPISGHNTLYWYLQNLGQGPELLIRYENEEAVDDSQLPKDRFSAERLKGVDSTLKIQPAELGDSAVYLCASSFRYFGPGTRLTVL.